The subject of this entry is one TCR beta chain. Its cognate antigen is unknown. These data belong to a study of T cells expressing NK-cell markers. Background on the study: It was sorted CD3+CD56+NKG2C+, CD3+CD56+NKG2C- and CD3+CD56-NKG2C+ T cells that supplied the TCR beta repertoires. Seven donors tested HCMV-seropositive and one tested seronegative among the eight sequenced.

The cDNA for TCR beta came from 5'RACE template switching with UMIs. Following a re-call of the 5' RACE reads, TCRdb has one entry per CDR3 protein and lacks DNA. In total, the table holds a few hundred thousand distinct CDR3 sequences. Study-level points and caveats: Of the CD8+ T cells in about 6 donors, roughly 1.0-7.5% belonged to dominant NKG2C+ clonotypes.

Sequenced input: blood T cells: a sorted CD56 or NKG2C T cell subset, CD4+ or CD8+ T cells, or bulk PBMC T cells (not recorded which). The TCR was taken from a man aged 18-70 years in good health.

The CDR3 is CASREPGTNTIYF. The chain employs TRBV6-1 and TRBJ1-3; TCRdb calls TRBD1, which cannot be checked without DNA. This CDR3 comprises 13 residues. CDR1 and CDR2 (germline): MNHNS, SASEGT.